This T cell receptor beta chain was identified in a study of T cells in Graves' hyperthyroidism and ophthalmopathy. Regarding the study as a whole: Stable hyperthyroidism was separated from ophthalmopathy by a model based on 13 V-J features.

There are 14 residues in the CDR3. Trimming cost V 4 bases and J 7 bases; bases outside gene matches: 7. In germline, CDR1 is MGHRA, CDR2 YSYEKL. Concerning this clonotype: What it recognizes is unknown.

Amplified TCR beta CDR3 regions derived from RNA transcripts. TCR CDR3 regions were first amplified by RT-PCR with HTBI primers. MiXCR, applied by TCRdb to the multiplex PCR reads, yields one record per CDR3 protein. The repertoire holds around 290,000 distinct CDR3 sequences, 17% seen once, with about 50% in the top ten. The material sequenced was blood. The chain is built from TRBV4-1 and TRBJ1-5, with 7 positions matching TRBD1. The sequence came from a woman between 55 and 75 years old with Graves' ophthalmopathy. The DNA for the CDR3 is TGCGCCAGCAGCCTACAGGGGCGGGAACAGCCCCAGCATTTT. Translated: CASSLQGREQPQHF.